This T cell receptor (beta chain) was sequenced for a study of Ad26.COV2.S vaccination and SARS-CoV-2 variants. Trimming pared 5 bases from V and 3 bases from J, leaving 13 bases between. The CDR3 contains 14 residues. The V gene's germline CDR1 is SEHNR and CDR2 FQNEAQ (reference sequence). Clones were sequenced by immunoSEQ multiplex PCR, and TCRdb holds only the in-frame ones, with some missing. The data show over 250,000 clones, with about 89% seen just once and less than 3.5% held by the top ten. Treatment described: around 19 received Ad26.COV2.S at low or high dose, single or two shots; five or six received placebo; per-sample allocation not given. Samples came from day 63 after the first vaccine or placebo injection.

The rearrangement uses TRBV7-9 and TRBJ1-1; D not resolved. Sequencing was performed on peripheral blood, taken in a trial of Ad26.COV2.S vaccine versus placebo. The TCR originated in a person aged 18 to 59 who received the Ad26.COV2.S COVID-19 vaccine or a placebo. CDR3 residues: CASSPDGSHTEAFF. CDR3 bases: TGTGCCAGCAGCCCAGATGGCAGCCACACTGAAGCTTTCTTT.